The rows below give T cell receptor beta chains drawn from one sample of a study of identical twins' blood T cells. TCRdb ran MiXCR on the 5' RACE reads and lists one entry per CDR3 protein. The sample records a few hundred thousand distinct CDR3 sequences, roughly 30% being singletons. Source material: PBMCs. These receptors originate from a woman aged 18-55 years in good health. CDR3s include the opening cysteine and the closing phenylalanine or tryptophan. D genes are given only for firm matches. Size tells how often a clone was seen (once, few, many) or the class of an expanded clone, and some rows leave it out.

v_gene	abundance	j_gene	d_gene	CDR3aa	CDR3nt
TRBV13	NA	TRBJ1-1	NA	CASNSGQPTEAFF	TGTGCCAGCAACTCAGGACAGCCCACTGAAGCTTTCTTT
TRBV3-1	few	TRBJ2-5	NA	CASSQRDTDRTQYF	TGTGCCAGCAGCCAAAGGGACACGGATAGGACCCAGTACTTC
TRBV12-3/TRBV12-4	NA	TRBJ2-6	NA	CANLQQVSGANVPTF	TGTGCCAACCTTCAGCAGGTCTCTGGGGCCAACGTCCCGACTTTC
TRBV6-2/TRBV6-3	NA	TRBJ2-7	NA	CASSRRDSHEQYF	TGTGCCAGCAGTCGTCGGGACTCTCACGAGCAGTACTTC
TRBV4-2	many	TRBJ2-2	TRBD2	CASSRQLAGDTGELFF	TGTGCCAGCAGCCGCCAACTAGCGGGAGACACCGGGGAGCTGTTTTTT
TRBV20-1	NA	TRBJ2-1	TRBD1	CRAWTGGYNERFF	TGCAGGGCCTGGACAGGGGGGTACAATGAGCGGTTCTTC
TRBV6-5	few	TRBJ2-7	NA	CASSPVRDTSYEQYF	TGTGCCAGCAGCCCGGTCCGGGACACCTCCTACGAGCAGTACTTC
TRBV20-1	few	TRBJ2-1	NA	CSASWLARNEQFF	TGCAGTGCTAGCTGGCTAGCGAGGAATGAGCAGTTCTTC
TRBV4-3	NA	TRBJ2-7	NA	CASSQEDQFPTYEQYF	TGCGCCAGCAGCCAAGAAGATCAGTTTCCCACTTACGAGCAGTACTTC
TRBV7-2	many	TRBJ1-1	TRBD1	CASSYRTGMNTEAFF	TGTGCCAGCAGCTATAGGACAGGGATGAACACTGAAGCTTTCTTT
TRBV19	many	TRBJ1-1	NA	CASSSTTRANTEAFF	TGTGCCAGTAGTTCGACGACAAGGGCGAACACTGAAGCTTTCTTT